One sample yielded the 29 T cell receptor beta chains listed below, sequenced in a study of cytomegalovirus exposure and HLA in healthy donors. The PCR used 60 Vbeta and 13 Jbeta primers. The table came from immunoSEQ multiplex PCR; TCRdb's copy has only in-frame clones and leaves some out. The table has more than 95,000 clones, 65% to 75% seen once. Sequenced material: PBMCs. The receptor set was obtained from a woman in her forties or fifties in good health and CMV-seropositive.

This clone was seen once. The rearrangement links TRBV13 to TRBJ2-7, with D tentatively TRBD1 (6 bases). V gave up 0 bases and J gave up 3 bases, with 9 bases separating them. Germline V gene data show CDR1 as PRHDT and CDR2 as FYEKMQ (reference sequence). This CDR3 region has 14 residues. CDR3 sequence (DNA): TGTGCCAGCAGCTTAGGTCCAGGGGACTACGAGCAGTACTTC. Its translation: CASSLGPGDYEQYF.

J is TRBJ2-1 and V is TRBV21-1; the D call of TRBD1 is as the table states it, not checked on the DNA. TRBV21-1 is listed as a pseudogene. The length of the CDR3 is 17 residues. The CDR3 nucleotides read TGTGCCAGCAGCAACCCGAAGCCGGGACAGGGCAACAATGAGCAGTTCTTC. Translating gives CASSNPKPGQGNNEQFF.

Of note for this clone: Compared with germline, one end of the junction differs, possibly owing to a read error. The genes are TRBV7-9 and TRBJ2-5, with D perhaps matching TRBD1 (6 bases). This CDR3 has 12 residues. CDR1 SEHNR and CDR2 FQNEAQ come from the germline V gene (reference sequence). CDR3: CSSSWTEETQYF. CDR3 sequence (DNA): TGTTCCAGCAGCTGGACAGAAGAGACCCAGTACTTC.

The CDR3 bases are TGCAGCGTTGAAATAGGATTGAGGGGGCGCACAGATACGCAGTATTTT. Amino acids: CSVEIGLRGRTDTQYF. This chain uses TRBV29-1 with TRBJ2-3; 7 positions match TRBD1. The trim removed 2 bases at V and 1 base at J, leaving 9 bases unmatched. Per the germline V gene, CDR1 is SQVTM and CDR2 is ANQGSEA. The CDR3 runs to 16 residues.

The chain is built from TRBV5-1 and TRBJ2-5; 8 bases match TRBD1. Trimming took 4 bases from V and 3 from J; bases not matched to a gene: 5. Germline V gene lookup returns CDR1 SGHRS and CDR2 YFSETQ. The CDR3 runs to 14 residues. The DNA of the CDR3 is TGCGCCAGCAGCGGGGGACAGGCTAAAGAGACCCAGTACTTC. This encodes CASSGGQAKETQYF.

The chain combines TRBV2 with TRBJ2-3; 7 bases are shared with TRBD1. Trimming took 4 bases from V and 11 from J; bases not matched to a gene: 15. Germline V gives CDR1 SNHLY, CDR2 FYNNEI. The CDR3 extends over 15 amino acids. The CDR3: CASSVSRTGFERQYF. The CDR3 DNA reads TGTGCCAGCAGTGTATCTCGGACAGGTTTTGAGAGGCAGTATTTT.

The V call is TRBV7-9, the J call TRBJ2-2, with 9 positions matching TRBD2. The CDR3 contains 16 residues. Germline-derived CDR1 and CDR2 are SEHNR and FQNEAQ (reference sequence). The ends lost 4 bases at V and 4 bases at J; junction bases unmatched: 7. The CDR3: CASSYAGGPFTGELFF. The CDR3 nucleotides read TGTGCCAGCAGCTACGCGGGGGGGCCCTTCACCGGGGAGCTGTTTTTT. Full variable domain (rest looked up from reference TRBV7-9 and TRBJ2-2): DTGVSQNPRHKITKRGQNVTFRCDPISEHNRLYWYRQTLGQGPEFLTYFQNEAQLEKSRLLSDRFSAERPKGSFSTLEIQRTEQGDSAMYLCASSYAGGPFTGELFFGEGSRLTVL.

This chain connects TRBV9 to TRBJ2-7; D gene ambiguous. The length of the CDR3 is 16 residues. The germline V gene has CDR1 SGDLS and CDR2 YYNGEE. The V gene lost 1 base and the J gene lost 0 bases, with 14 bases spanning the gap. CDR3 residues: CASSVTPDISSYEQYF. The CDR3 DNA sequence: TGTGCCAGCAGCGTAACGCCCGACATCAGCTCCTACGAGCAGTACTTC.

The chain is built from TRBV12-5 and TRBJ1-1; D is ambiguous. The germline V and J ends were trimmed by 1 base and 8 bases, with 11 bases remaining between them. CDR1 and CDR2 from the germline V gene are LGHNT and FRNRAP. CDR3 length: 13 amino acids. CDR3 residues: CASGLAPPGEAFF. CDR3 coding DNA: TGTGCTAGTGGTTTGGCCCCCCCCGGGGAAGCTTTCTTT.

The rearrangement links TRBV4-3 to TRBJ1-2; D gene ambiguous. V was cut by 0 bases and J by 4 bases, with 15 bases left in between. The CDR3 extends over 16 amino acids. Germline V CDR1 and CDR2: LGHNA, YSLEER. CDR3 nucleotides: TGCGCCAGCAGCCAAGATAGGCAGGTCGTTTTCTATGGCTACACCTTC. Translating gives CASSQDRQVVFYGYTF.

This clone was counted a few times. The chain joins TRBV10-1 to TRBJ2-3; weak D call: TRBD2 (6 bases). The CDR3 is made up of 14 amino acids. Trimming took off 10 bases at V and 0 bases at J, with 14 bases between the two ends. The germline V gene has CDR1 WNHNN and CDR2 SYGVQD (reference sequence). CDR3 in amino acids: CATKGGFSTDTQYF. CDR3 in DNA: TGCGCCACCAAGGGAGGATTCAGCACAGATACGCAGTATTTT.

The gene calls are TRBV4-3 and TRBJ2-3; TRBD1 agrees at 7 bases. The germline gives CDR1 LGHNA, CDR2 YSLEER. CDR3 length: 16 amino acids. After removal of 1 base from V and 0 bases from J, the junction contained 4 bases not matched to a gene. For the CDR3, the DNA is TGCGCCAGCAGCCAAGCTCTAGGGGGCAGCACAGATACGCAGTATTTT. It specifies CASSQALGGSTDTQYF.

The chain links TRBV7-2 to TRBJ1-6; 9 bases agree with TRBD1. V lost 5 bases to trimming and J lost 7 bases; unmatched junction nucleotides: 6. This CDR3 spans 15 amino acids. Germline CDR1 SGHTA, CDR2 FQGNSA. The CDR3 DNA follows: TGTGCCAGCAGCACCCGGGACAGGGAGAATTCACCCCTCCACTTT. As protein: CASSTRDRENSPLHF.

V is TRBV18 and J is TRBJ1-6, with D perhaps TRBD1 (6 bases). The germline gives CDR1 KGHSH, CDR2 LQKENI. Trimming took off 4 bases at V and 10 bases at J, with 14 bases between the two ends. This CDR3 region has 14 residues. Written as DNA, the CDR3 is TGTGCCAGCTCACAAGCACAGGGAAGATCACCCCTCCACTTT. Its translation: CASSQAQGRSPLHF.

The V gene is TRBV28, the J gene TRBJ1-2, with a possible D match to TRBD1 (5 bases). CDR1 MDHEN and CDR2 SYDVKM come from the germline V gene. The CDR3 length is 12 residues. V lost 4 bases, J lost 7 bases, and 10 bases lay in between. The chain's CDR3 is CASSSATAGYTF. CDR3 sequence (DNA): TGTGCCAGCAGTTCAGCGACAGCTGGCTACACCTTC.

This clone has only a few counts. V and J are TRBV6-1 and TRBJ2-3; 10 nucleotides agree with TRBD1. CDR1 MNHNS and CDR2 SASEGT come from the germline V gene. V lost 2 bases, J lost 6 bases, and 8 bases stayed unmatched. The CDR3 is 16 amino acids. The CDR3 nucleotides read TGTGCCAGCAGTGAATCCGGGACAGGGGTCTGGGATACGCAGTATTTT. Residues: CASSESGTGVWDTQYF.

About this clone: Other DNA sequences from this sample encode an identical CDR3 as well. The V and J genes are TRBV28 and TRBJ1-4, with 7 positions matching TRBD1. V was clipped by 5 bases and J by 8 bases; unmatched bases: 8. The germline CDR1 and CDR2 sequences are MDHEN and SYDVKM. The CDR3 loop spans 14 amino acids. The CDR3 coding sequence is TGTGCCAGCAGTCGGACAGGCGGAGGGGAAAAACTGTTTTTT. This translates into CASSRTGGGEKLFF.

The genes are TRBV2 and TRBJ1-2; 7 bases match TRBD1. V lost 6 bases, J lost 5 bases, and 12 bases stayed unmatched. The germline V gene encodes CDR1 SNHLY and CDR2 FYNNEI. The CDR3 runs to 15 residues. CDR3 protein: CASSHTSTGQYGYTF. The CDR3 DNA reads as TGTGCCAGCAGCCACACCTCGACAGGGCAATATGGCTACACCTTC.

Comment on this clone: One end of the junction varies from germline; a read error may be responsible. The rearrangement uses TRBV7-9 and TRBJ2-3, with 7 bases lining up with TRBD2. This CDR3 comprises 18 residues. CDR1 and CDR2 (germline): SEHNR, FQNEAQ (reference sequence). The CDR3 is CSSSFARTGGSSTDTQYF. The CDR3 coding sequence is TGTTCCAGCAGCTTCGCCCGTACCGGGGGGTCCTCCACAGATACGCAGTATTTT.

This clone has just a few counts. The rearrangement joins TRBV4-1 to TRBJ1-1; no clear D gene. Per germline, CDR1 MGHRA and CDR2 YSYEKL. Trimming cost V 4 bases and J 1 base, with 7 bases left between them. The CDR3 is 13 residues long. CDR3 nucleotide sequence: TGCGCCAGCAGCCCTTCCGGGAACACTGAAGCTTTCTTT. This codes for CASSPSGNTEAFF.

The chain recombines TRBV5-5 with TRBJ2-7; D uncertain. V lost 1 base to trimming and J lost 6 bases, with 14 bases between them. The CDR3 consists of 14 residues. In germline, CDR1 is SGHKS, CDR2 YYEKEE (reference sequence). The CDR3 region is CASSLILVGREQYF. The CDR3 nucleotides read TGTGCCAGCAGCTTGATCTTAGTTGGTCGCGAGCAGTACTTC.

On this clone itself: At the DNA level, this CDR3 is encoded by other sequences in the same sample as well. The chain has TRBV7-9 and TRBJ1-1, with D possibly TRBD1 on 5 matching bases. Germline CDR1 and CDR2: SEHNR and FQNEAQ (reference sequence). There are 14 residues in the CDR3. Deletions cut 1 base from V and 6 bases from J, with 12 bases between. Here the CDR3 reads CASSLGRGTPEAFF. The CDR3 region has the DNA TGTGCCAGCAGCTTAGGGCGCGGGACCCCTGAAGCTTTCTTT.

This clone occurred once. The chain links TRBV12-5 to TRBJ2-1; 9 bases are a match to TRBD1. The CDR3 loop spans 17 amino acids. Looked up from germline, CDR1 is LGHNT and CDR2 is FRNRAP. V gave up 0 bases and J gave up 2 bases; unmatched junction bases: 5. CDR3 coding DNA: TGTGCTAGTGGTTTGGTACTGGGACAGGGTGCCTACAATGAGCAGTTCTTC. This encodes CASGLVLGQGAYNEQFF.

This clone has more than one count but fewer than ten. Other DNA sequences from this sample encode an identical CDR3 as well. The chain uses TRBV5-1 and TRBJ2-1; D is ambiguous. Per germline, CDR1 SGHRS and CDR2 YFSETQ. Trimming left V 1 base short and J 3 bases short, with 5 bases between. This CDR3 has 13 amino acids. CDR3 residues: CASSLNSYNEQFF. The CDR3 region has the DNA TGCGCCAGCAGCTTGAACAGCTACAATGAGCAGTTCTTC.

CDR3 nucleotide sequence: TGTGCCAGCAGCCCAGACAGGGGGCTGTACAATGAGCAGTTCTTC. Amino acids: CASSPDRGLYNEQFF. The chain employs TRBV7-2 and TRBJ2-1; 10 bases align to TRBD1. The CDR3 is 15 amino acids. Trimming took 5 bases from V and 4 from J; bases not matched to a gene: 5. Germline assignment: CDR1 SGHTA and CDR2 FQGNSA.

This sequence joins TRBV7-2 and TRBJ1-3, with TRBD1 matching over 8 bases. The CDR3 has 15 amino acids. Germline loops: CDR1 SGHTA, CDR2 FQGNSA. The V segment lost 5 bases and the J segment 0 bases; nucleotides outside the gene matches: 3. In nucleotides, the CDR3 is TGTGCCAGCAGCCCCACAGGGGGCTCTGGAAACACCATATATTTT. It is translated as CASSPTGGSGNTIYF.

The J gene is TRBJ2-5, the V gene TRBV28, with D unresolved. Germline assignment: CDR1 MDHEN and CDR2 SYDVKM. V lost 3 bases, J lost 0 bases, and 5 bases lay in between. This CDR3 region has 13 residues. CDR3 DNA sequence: TGTGCCAGCAGTTTGGTAGACCAAGAGACCCAGTACTTC. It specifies CASSLVDQETQYF.

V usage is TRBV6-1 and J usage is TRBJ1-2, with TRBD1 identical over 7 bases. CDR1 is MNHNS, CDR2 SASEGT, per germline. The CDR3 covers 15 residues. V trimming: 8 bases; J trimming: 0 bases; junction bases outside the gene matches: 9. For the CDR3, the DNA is TGTGCCAGCGTCCAATGGGGACAGTCTAACTATGGCTACACCTTC. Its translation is CASVQWGQSNYGYTF.

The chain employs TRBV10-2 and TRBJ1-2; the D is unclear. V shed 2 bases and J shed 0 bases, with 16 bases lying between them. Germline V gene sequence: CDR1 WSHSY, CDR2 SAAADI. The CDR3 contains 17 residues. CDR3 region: CASSEPNWAGSNYGYTF. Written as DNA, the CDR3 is TGCGCCAGCAGTGAGCCCAACTGGGCGGGGTCTAACTATGGCTACACCTTC.